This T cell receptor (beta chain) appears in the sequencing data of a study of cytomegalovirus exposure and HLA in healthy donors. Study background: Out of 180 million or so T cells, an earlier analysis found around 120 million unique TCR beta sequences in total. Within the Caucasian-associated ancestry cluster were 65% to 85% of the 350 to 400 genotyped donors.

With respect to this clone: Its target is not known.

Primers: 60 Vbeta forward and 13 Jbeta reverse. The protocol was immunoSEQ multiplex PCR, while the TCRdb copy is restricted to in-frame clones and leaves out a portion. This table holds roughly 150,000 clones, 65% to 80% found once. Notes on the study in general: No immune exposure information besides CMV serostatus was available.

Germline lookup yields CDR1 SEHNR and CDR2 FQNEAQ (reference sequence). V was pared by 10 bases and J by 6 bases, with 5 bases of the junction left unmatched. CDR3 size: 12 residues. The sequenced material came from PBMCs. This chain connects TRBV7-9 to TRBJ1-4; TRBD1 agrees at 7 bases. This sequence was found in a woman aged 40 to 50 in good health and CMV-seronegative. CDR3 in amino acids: CATRDSDEKLFF. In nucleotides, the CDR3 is TGTGCCACCAGGGACAGTGATGAAAAACTGTTTTTT.